This T cell receptor (beta chain) was identified during a study of T-cell reconstitution after alpha-beta-depleted transplantation in children. Study-wide results and caveats: Alpha-beta T cells about two months after transplant reportedly derived from several hundred expanded graft clones. Recipient T cells and thymic progenitors that survived gave rise to the high TCRbeta diversity observed at day 60 in some patients.

Molecular barcoding with unique molecular identifiers was used for the TCRbeta library. Each CDR3 protein gets one entry after TCRdb re-called the PCR reads with MiXCR. The table records around 190,000 distinct CDR3 sequences, approximately 6.9% of them present only once. This clonotype came up many times. Its target is unknown. From germline, CDR1 is SGHTA and CDR2 FQGNSA. The CDR3 spans 11 residues. V dropped 5 bases and J dropped 8 bases, with 9 bases sitting between them. This TCR was recovered from a boy between 2 and 15 years old with acute lymphoblastic leukemia, due to receive a stem cell transplant. The sample consisted of PBMCs, taken before TCRalphabeta/CD19-depleted stem cell transplant. The V gene is TRBV7-2, the J gene TRBJ1-1; D is undetermined. The CDR3, as DNA: TGTGCCAGCAGCCCCGAGCGGGAAGCTTTCTTT. Amino acids: CASSPEREAFF.